These 23 T cell receptor beta chains were all obtained from the same sample, sequenced in a study of blood T cell repertoires in COVID-19. The repertoire was sequenced with immunoSEQ multiplex PCR; TCRdb's copy has only in-frame clones and lacks some. The table shows about 94,000 clones, with roughly 84% occurring only once. Sequenced sample: peripheral blood. All receptors come from a man aged 60 to 69 with acute or convalescent COVID-19.

This rearrangement joins TRBV4-1 to TRBJ1-2, with TRBD1 as a possible D gene (5 bases). The V gene's germline CDR1 is MGHRA and CDR2 YSYEKL. With 4 bases removed from V and 0 bases from J, the gap between germline ends came to 12 bases. The CDR3 is 15 amino acids. CDR3 in amino acids: CASSPLLTANYGYTF. The CDR3 region has the DNA TGCGCCAGCAGCCCTCTACTGACAGCTAACTATGGCTACACCTTC.

The J gene is TRBJ2-2, the V gene TRBV28, with D possibly matching TRBD2 (5 bases). The CDR3 runs to 15 residues. V gave up 6 bases and J gave up 1 base, with 12 bases separating them. CDR1 MDHEN and CDR2 SYDVKM come from the germline V gene. The CDR3 protein is CASSSYGENTGELFF. The CDR3 bases are TGTGCCAGCAGCTCCTACGGGGAGAACACCGGGGAGCTGTTTTTT.

This chain joins TRBV7-9 and TRBJ2-7, with TRBD1 matching 10 bases. The J segment lost 4 bases and the V segment lost 5 bases, leaving 8 bases of the junction unmatched. CDR1 is SEHNR, CDR2 FQNEAQ, per germline (reference sequence). The CDR3 contains 15 residues. The CDR3, as DNA: TGTGCCAGCAGCCCTCCGGACAGGGGGATTTACGAGCAGTACTTC. Translating gives CASSPPDRGIYEQYF.

This clone was picked up a small number of times. The chain links TRBV12-3 or TRBV12-4 to TRBJ1-1, with 7 nucleotides matching TRBD1. V lost 5 bases, J lost 5 bases, and 2 bases stayed unmatched. The CDR3 is 12 amino acids. CDR3 amino acids: CASSPRGTEAFF. The CDR3 DNA is TGTGCCAGCAGTCCCAGGGGGACTGAAGCTTTCTTT.

This clone was recorded once. This chain links TRBV6-1 with TRBJ2-7; 8 bases line up with TRBD1. This CDR3 is built from 18 residues. Trimming removed 1 base from V and 2 bases from J; junction bases left unmatched: 13. Germline V gene lookup returns CDR1 MNHNS and CDR2 SASEGT. CDR3 protein: CASSEEPRTGFGAYEQYF. CDR3 bases: TGTGCCAGCAGTGAAGAACCTCGGACAGGGTTTGGCGCCTACGAGCAGTACTTC.

The CDR3 bases are TGTGCCAGCAGCCAAGATGGTCAGGGTATGGGCACTGAAGCTTTCTTT. Translating gives CASSQDGQGMGTEAFF. This rearrangement joins TRBV4-2 to TRBJ1-1, with D possibly matching TRBD1 (5 bases). This CDR3 has 16 amino acids. The V end was cut by 0 bases, the J end by 4 bases, with 15 bases between. Germline V gene data show CDR1 as LGHNA and CDR2 as YNFKEQ.

The chain combines TRBV24-1 with TRBJ2-3, with 7 bases aligning to TRBD2. The CDR3 consists of 13 residues. Looked up from germline, CDR1 is KGHDR and CDR2 is SFDVKD. V gave up 7 bases and J gave up 7 bases; unmatched junction bases: 7. For the CDR3, the DNA is TGTGCCACCAGGGATGGGACTACGAATACGCAGTATTTT. Encoded protein: CATRDGTTNTQYF.

This sequence joins TRBV4-3 and TRBJ1-6, with TRBD1 matching 9 bases. Germline V gives CDR1 LGHNA, CDR2 YSLEER. The CDR3 runs 15 residues. Unmatched junction bases numbered 5, after V lost 1 base and J lost 10 bases. The CDR3 protein is CASSQVGTGRSPLHF. The CDR3 DNA sequence: TGCGCCAGCAGCCAAGTGGGGACAGGGAGGTCACCCCTCCACTTT.

The V call is TRBV6-5, the J call TRBJ1-2; no firm D call. This CDR3 is 14 amino acids long. Germline V gives CDR1 MNHEY, CDR2 SVGAGI. V was pared by 0 bases and J by 4 bases, with 9 bases between. The CDR3: CASSYSPGSYGYTF. In nucleotides, the CDR3 is TGTGCCAGCAGTTACTCTCCCGGTAGCTATGGCTACACCTTC.

The chain uses TRBV19 and TRBJ1-5, with 10 bases lining up with TRBD1. CDR1 and CDR2 from the germline V gene are LNHDA and SQIVND (reference sequence). V was clipped by 6 bases and J by 4 bases; unmatched bases: 3. The CDR3 is 14 residues long. This CDR3 is CASRGTGDNQPQHF. In nucleotides, the CDR3 is TGTGCCAGTAGGGGGACAGGGGATAATCAGCCCCAGCATTTT.

The V and J genes are TRBV19 and TRBJ1-2, with TRBD1 matching over 8 bases. The V gene's germline CDR1 is LNHDA and CDR2 SQIVND (reference sequence). This CDR3 has 16 residues. V lost 5 bases, J lost 5 bases, and 13 bases stayed unmatched. CDR3 nucleotides: TGTGCCAGTAGTCCCAACGCAGGGGGCGCAGGGTATGGCTACACCTTC. It encodes CASSPNAGGAGYGYTF.

This chain joins TRBV5-1 and TRBJ1-1, with 9 bases lining up with TRBD1. The CDR3 totals 19 residues. CDR1 is SGHRS and CDR2 is YFSETQ in the germline V gene. With 4 bases clipped from V and 5 bases from J, the junction kept 21 bases outside the gene matches. In DNA form, the CDR3 reads TGCGCCAGCAGCCCCTTTTACACAGGGGGCGCAGAGAGGGGGACTGAAGCTTTCTTT. Translation: CASSPFYTGGAERGTEAFF.

J is TRBJ1-2 and V is TRBV12-3 or TRBV12-4, with TRBD1 as a possible D gene (6 bases). The CDR3 is made up of 13 amino acids. V was clipped by 1 base and J by 4 bases, with 7 bases between them. The CDR3 DNA is TGTGCCAGCAGTTTAGGGACAGTCTATGGCTACACCTTC. This translates into CASSLGTVYGYTF.

This rearrangement joins TRBV7-2 to TRBJ1-1; 10 positions agree with TRBD1. The germline V gene has CDR1 SGHTA and CDR2 FQGNSA. The CDR3 totals 15 residues. The ends lost 4 bases at V and 3 bases at J; junction bases unmatched: 5. This CDR3 is CASSSGTGVYTEAFF. CDR3 nucleotide sequence: TGTGCCAGCAGCTCCGGGACAGGGGTTTACACTGAAGCTTTCTTT.

The chain joins TRBV6-5 to TRBJ1-2, with 10 bases that match TRBD1. Per the germline V gene, CDR1 is MNHEY and CDR2 is SVGAGI. The CDR3 runs to 13 residues. V was clipped by 6 bases and J by 4 bases; unmatched bases: 2. CDR3 sequence: CASSDRGLYGYTF. The CDR3 DNA reads TGTGCCAGCAGCGACAGGGGGCTCTATGGCTACACCTTC.

This chain connects TRBV6-5 to TRBJ1-2; 7 bases agree with TRBD1. Germline V gives CDR1 MNHEY, CDR2 SVGAGI. Trimming removed 2 bases from V and 9 bases from J; junction bases left unmatched: 12. The CDR3 totals 15 residues. This chain's CDR3 is CASSYARTGRYSYTF. CDR3 bases: TGTGCCAGCAGTTACGCCCGGACAGGCCGTTACAGCTACACCTTC.

In its sample, this clone was seen once. The chain recombines TRBV28 with TRBJ2-7; 7 bases map to TRBD1. The trim removed 7 bases at V and 2 bases at J, leaving 5 bases unmatched. Germline loops: CDR1 MDHEN, CDR2 SYDVKM. The CDR3 totals 13 residues. The CDR3 sequence: CASNVGQPYEQYF. In DNA, the CDR3 is TGTGCCAGCAATGTGGGACAGCCCTACGAGCAGTACTTC.

The genes are TRBV19 and TRBJ1-4, with 10 positions matching TRBD1. The junction had 6 bases not matched to a gene; V was cut back by 7 bases and J by 7 bases. The CDR3 runs 14 residues. Germline V gene sequence: CDR1 LNHDA, CDR2 SQIVND (reference sequence). CDR3 in amino acids: CASTPGTGAEKLFF. The CDR3 nucleotides are TGTGCCAGTACCCCCGGGACAGGGGCTGAAAAACTGTTTTTT.

V gene TRBV19 combines with J gene TRBJ2-1; D possibly corresponds to TRBD2 (5 bases). The V end lost 5 bases, the J end lost 0 bases, and 8 bases lay between the germline ends. The V gene's germline CDR1 is LNHDA and CDR2 SQIVND (reference sequence). This CDR3 region has 14 residues. As DNA, the CDR3 is TGTGCCAGTAGTGAGGGTAGCTCCTACAATGAGCAGTTCTTC. Translated, it gives CASSEGSSYNEQFF.

The V and J genes are TRBV7-2 and TRBJ2-7, with D perhaps matching TRBD2 (6 bases). The V gene lost 1 base and the J gene lost 7 bases, with 17 bases spanning the gap. This CDR3 is 15 amino acids long. Germline assignment: CDR1 SGHTA and CDR2 FQGNSA. CDR3 protein: CASSLGPHGSGEQYF. The CDR3, as DNA: TGTGCCAGCAGCTTAGGCCCCCATGGAAGCGGGGAGCAGTACTTC.

This clone was picked up one time. The gene calls are TRBV24-1 and TRBJ2-7, with 7 bases identical to TRBD1. The CDR3 is 17 residues long. Germline loops: CDR1 KGHDR, CDR2 SFDVKD. With 4 bases clipped from V and 0 bases from J, the junction kept 11 bases outside the gene matches. The CDR3 coding sequence is TGTGCCACCAGTGACCCTAAAGGGGGCTTCATCTCCTACGAGCAGTACTTC. It codes for CATSDPKGGFISYEQYF.

This clone was seen a few times. V and J are TRBV29-1 and TRBJ1-1; a possible D gene is TRBD1 (5 bases). Germline V gene data show CDR1 as SQVTM and CDR2 as ANQGSEA. V was shortened by 7 bases and J by 0 bases, with 18 bases between the two germline ends. The CDR3 extends over 15 amino acids. The DNA for the CDR3 is TGCAGCGGTCAAGGGTTTTGGGGGGTGAACACTGAAGCTTTCTTT. Translation gives CSGQGFWGVNTEAFF.

The chain employs TRBV2 and TRBJ2-1; 10 bases align to TRBD2. V lost 6 bases and J lost 4; bases outside the gene matches: 6. Germline CDR1 reads SNHLY; CDR2 reads FYNNEI. This CDR3 has 15 residues. CDR3 DNA sequence: TGTGCCAGCAGCGGTGTAGCGGGGGGTTACAATGAGCAGTTCTTC. Translation: CASSGVAGGYNEQFF.